The 11 T cell receptor beta chains in this list originate from one sample, sequenced in a study of human T cells and chemical hapten exposure. The sample's time point: pre-sensitization, week 0. The treatment: therapeutic diphenylcyclopropenone sensitization with weekly scalp DPC. TCRdb used MiXCR to reprocess the RACE reads, holding one entry per CDR3 protein. The sample gives tens of thousands of distinct CDR3 sequences, about an eighth of which show up once; under 7.5% is in the top ten. The source was whole blood, collected in connection with sensitization to the hapten diphenylcyclopropenone (DPC). These receptors all stem from a woman aged 25 to 39 with alopecia areata. Some clones in this sample may be carry-over from other donors' samples.

In this sample, this clonotype turned up many times. CDR3: CASSRDRVSEAFF. The CDR3 DNA reads TGTGCCAGCAGTAGGGACAGGGTCTCTGAAGCTTTCTTT. The gene calls are TRBV6-2 or TRBV6-3 and TRBJ1-1; 9 bases fit TRBD1. J was trimmed by 6 bases and V by 5 bases; bases with no gene match: 4. The CDR3 covers 13 residues. CDR1 is MNHEY, CDR2 SVGEGT, per germline.

This clonotype was detected ten times or more. This sequence joins TRBV19 and TRBJ1-4; perhaps TRBD1 as D (5 bases). V lost 5 bases and J lost 8, with 12 bases in between. The CDR3 length is 13 residues. Germline V CDR1 and CDR2: LNHDA, SQIVND (reference sequence). CDR3 residues: CASSATGLEKLFF. The CDR3 DNA reads TGTGCCAGTAGTGCAACGGGACTAGAAAAACTGTTTTTT.

V is TRBV10-3 and J is TRBJ2-1; 9 bases match TRBD1. The CDR3 has 13 residues. The germline gives CDR1 ENHRY, CDR2 SYGVKD. V was pared by 10 bases and J by 7 bases, with 8 bases of the junction left unmatched. This chain's CDR3 is CATGTGPVNEQFF. CDR3 nucleotides: TGTGCCACTGGGACAGGGCCAGTTAATGAGCAGTTCTTC.

Only a few counts were recorded for this clonotype. J is TRBJ2-5 and V is TRBV27; D is possibly TRBD1 (8 bases). The CDR3 totals 15 residues. Germline-derived CDR1 and CDR2 are MNHEY and SMNVEV (reference sequence). Trimming removed 1 base at V and 2 bases at J, with 11 bases between. The CDR3 protein is CASSLYRGGQETQYF. CDR3 DNA: TGTGCCAGCAGTTTATACAGGGGGGGGCAAGAGACCCAGTACTTC.

This clonotype occurred many times. The chain uses TRBV15 and TRBJ1-5; D call uncertain. The CDR3 is 14 amino acids. V was trimmed by 5 bases and J by 6 bases, leaving 14 bases between them. The germline CDR1 and CDR2 sequences are LNHNV and YYDKDF (reference sequence). Written as DNA, the CDR3 is TGTGCCACCAGCGGTGGGAGCTCCGGTCAGCCCCAGCATTTT. The encoded protein is CATSGGSSGQPQHF.

The chain recombines TRBV29-1 with TRBJ1-4; possible D gene TRBD1, 6 bases. The CDR3 extends over 13 amino acids. CDR1 and CDR2 from the germline V gene are SQVTM and ANQGSEA. Trimming took 5 bases from V and 7 from J, leaving 14 bases between them. The CDR3, as DNA: TGCAGCGTTCTCAGGGGCGGTAGTGAAAAACTGTTTTTT. Its protein product is CSVLRGGSEKLFF.

The V call is TRBV7-2, the J call TRBJ2-1, with 8 bases matching TRBD2. With V trimmed by 3 bases and J by 10 bases, 8 bases remained unmatched. Germline V lookup: CDR1 SGHTA, CDR2 FQGNSA. There are 14 residues in the CDR3. CDR3 DNA sequence: TGTGCCAGCAGCTTCTCAGCGGGAGCTGGCGAGCAGTTCTTC. Its protein is CASSFSAGAGEQFF. Complete variable domain (other parts from reference TRBV7-2 and TRBJ2-1): GAGVSQSPSNKVTEKGKDVELRCDPISGHTALYWYRQSLGQGLEFLIYFQGNSAPDKSGLPSDRFSAERTGGSVSTLTIQRTQQEDSAVYLCASSFSAGAGEQFFGPGTRLTVL.

This rearrangement joins TRBV25-1 to TRBJ2-5; D might be TRBD1 or TRBD2, each matching 5 bases. There are 13 residues in the CDR3. The germline V gene has CDR1 MGHDK and CDR2 SYGVNS. Trimming removed 9 bases at V and 2 bases at J, with 13 bases between. The CDR3, as DNA: TGTGCCAGGCAGGGAGTAGGACAAGAGACCCAGTACTTC. Translation: CARQGVGQETQYF.

This clonotype counts as medium-sized (0.01 to 0.1%). The chain recombines TRBV12-3 or TRBV12-4 with TRBJ2-1; D unclear. CDR3 length: 16 residues. Trimming pared 2 bases from V and 5 bases from J, leaving 16 bases between. CDR3 bases: TGTGCCAGCAGTTTAAAGGTCGGTCCGAGGAACAATGAGCAGTTCTTC. This gives the protein CASSLKVGPRNNEQFF.

CDR3 coding DNA: TGTGCCAGCTCACTGGGACAGTACACTGAAGCTTTCTTT. Protein: CASSLGQYTEAFF. This sequence joins TRBV18 and TRBJ1-1; 7 bases are a match to TRBD1. V was pared by 4 bases and J by 3 bases, with 2 bases of the junction left unmatched. CDR1 and CDR2 from the germline V gene are KGHSH and LQKENI. The CDR3 extends over 13 amino acids.

This clonotype was observed a handful of times. The chain has TRBV6-1 and TRBJ2-5, with a possible D match to TRBD1 (5 bases). The length of the CDR3 is 14 residues. CDR1 MNHNS and CDR2 SASEGT come from the germline V gene. The V end was cut by 7 bases, the J end by 1 base, with 13 bases between. The CDR3 loop reads CASNPTVGQETQYF. In nucleotides, the CDR3 is TGTGCCAGCAACCCGACAGTAGGCCAAGAGACCCAGTACTTC.